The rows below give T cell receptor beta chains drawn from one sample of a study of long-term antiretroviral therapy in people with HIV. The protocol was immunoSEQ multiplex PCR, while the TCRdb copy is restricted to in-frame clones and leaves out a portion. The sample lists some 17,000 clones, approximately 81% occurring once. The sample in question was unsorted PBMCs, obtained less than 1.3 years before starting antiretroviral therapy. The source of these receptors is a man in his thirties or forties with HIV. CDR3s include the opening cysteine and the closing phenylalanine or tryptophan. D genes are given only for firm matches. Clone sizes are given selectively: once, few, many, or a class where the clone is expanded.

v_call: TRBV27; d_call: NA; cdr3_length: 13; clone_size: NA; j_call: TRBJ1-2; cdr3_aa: CASSSRGISGYTF; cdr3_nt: TGTGCCAGCAGTTCAAGGGGGATCTCTGGCTACACCTTC
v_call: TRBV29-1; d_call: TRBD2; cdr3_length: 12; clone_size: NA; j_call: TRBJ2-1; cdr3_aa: CSVFGGIREQFF; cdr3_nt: TGCAGCGTCTTCGGGGGGATACGGGAGCAGTTCTTC
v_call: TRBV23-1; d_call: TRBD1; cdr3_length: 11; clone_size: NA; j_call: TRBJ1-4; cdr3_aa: CASSLDRRTVF; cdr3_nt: TGCGCCAGCAGTCTGGACAGGAGAACGGTTTTT
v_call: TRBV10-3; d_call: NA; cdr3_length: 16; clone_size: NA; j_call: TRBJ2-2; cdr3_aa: CAISESEGGRSGELFF; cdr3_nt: TGTGCCATCAGTGAGTCGGAAGGAGGGCGTAGCGGGGAGCTGTTTTTT
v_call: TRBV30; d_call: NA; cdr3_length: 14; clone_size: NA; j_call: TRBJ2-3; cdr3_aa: CAWSVLASTDTQYF; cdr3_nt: TGTGCCTGGAGTGTACTCGCAAGCACAGATACGCAGTATTTT
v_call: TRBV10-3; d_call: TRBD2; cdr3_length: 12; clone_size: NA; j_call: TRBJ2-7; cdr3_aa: CAIRGEGYEQYF; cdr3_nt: TGTGCCATCAGGGGGGAGGGCTACGAGCAGTACTTC
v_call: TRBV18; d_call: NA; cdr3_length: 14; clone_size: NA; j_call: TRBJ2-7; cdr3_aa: CASSRFEGYYEQYF; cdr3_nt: TGTGCCAGCTCACGATTTGAGGGTTACTACGAGCAGTACTTC
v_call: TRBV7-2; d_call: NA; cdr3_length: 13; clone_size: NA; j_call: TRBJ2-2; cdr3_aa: CASSLGVGGELFF; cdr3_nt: TGTGCCAGCAGCTTAGGAGTTGGGGGGGAGCTGTTTTTT
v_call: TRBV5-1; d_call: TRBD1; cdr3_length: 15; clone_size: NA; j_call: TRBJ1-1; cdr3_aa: CASSSRQGLDTEAFF; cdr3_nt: TGCGCCAGCAGCTCCCGACAGGGGTTGGACACTGAAGCTTTCTTT
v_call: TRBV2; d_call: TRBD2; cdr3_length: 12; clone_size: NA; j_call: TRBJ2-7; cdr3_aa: CASTFSGGGQYF; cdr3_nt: TGTGCCAGCACCTTCTCCGGCGGGGGGCAGTACTTC
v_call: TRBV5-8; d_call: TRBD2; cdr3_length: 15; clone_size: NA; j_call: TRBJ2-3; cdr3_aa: CASSFSGGGTDTQYF; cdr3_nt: TGTGCCAGCAGCTTTAGCGGGGGGGGCACAGATACGCAGTATTTT
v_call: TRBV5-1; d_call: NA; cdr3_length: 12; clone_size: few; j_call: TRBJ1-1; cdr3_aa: CASSITRGEAFF; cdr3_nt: TGCGCCAGCTCCATTACCAGGGGTGAAGCTTTCTTT